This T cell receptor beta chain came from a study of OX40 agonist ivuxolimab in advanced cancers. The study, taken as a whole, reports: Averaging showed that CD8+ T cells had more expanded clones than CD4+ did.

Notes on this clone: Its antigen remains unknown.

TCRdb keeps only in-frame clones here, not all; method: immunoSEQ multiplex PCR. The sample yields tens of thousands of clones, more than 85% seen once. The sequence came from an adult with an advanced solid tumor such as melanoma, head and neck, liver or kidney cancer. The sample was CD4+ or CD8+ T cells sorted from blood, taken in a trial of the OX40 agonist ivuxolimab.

CDR3: CASSQTDTGIYEQYF. The CDR3 nucleotides read TGTGCCAGCAGCCAGACCGATACCGGCATCTACGAGCAGTACTTC. V and J are TRBV7-6 and TRBJ2-7; D uncertain. CDR1 is SGHVS and CDR2 is FNYEAQ in the germline V gene. The CDR3 runs 15 residues. Trimming took off 5 bases at V and 3 bases at J, with 17 bases between the two ends.